The 6 T cell receptor beta chains below come from one sample, sequenced in a study of blood T cells in healthy people across ages. With a J-beta primer mix and a sample-barcoded 5' primer, a second PCR ran about 7 to 12 cycles. TCRdb redid the calling of the 5' RACE reads with MiXCR, one entry per CDR3 protein. The sample records some 700,000 distinct CDR3 sequences, over 20% being singletons. The specimen was blood. These receptors all come from a man between 65 and 85 years old in good health.

The rearrangement uses TRBV6-2 or TRBV6-3 and TRBJ2-1; 7 nucleotides match TRBD2. This CDR3 has 14 amino acids. The V gene end was trimmed by 4 bases and the J gene end by 0 bases; junction bases not matched to a gene: 0. CDR1 and CDR2 from the germline V gene are MNHEY and SVGEGT. The CDR3 is CASSWGGSYNEQFF. The CDR3 DNA is TGTGCCAGCAGTTGGGGGGGCTCCTACAATGAGCAGTTCTTC.

This clonotype was seen ten or more times. For the CDR3, the DNA is TGTGCCAGCAGTTTGGGGGCACGGAACACTGAAGCTTTCTTT. Translated, it gives CASSLGARNTEAFF. The genes are TRBV28 and TRBJ1-1; D perhaps matches TRBD1 (6 bases). The germline CDR1 and CDR2 sequences are MDHEN and SYDVKM. The V gene lost 3 bases and the J gene lost 1 base, with 9 bases spanning the gap. This CDR3 is built from 14 residues.

The chain joins TRBV3-1 to TRBJ2-6, with TRBD1 matching 7 bases. Germline V CDR1 and CDR2: LGHDT, YNNKEL (reference sequence). The CDR3 contains 16 residues. Trimming at V came to 6 bases and at J to 0 bases, leaving 5 bases not matched to a gene. The DNA for the CDR3 is TGTGCCAGCAGGGGACAGTCTTTCTCTGGGGCCAACGTCCTGACTTTC. Protein: CASRGQSFSGANVLTF.

The V gene is TRBV2, the J gene TRBJ2-3, with 11 bases identical to TRBD2. Unmatched junction bases numbered 7, after V lost 5 bases and J lost 0 bases. CDR3 length: 17 amino acids. The germline gives CDR1 SNHLY, CDR2 FYNNEI. CDR3 in amino acids: CASSPGLAASSTDTQYF. CDR3 DNA sequence: TGTGCCAGCAGTCCGGGACTAGCGGCCTCTAGCACAGATACGCAGTATTTT.

The chain links TRBV6-5 to TRBJ2-5, with D maybe TRBD2 (6 bases). Trimming took off 0 bases at V and 9 bases at J, with 8 bases between the two ends. This CDR3 has 12 amino acids. Germline V gives CDR1 MNHEY, CDR2 SVGAGI. CDR3 bases: TGTGCCAGCAGTTACTCGCGGGGATCCCAGTACTTC. Translated, it gives CASSYSRGSQYF.

This clonotype came up a few times. This chain uses TRBV20-1 with TRBJ2-2; 8 nucleotides line up with TRBD2. V shed 4 bases and J 7 bases; nucleotides not matched to a gene: 5. Germline V lookup: CDR1 DFQATT, CDR2 SNEGSKA (reference sequence). The CDR3 totals 13 residues. CDR3 nucleotides: TGCAGTGCTATATCGGGGGGGGTCGGGGAGCTGTTTTTT. Protein product: CSAISGGVGELFF.